The 30 T cell receptor beta chains listed next were all sequenced from one sample in a study of cytomegalovirus exposure and HLA in healthy donors. The PCR made use of 60 Vbeta and 13 Jbeta primers. Clones were sequenced by immunoSEQ multiplex PCR, and TCRdb holds only the in-frame ones, with some missing. The sample has about 150,000 clones; around 84% are singletons. The sequenced sample consisted of PBMCs. The source of these receptors is a woman in her thirties or forties in good health and CMV-seropositive.

Many counts were recorded for this clone. CDR3 in amino acids: CAGKTGMNTEAFF. In DNA, the CDR3 is TGTGCCGGGAAAACAGGCATGAACACTGAAGCTTTCTTT. The chain combines TRBV30 with TRBJ1-1; D is perhaps TRBD1 (5 bases). The CDR3 loop spans 13 amino acids. V lost 8 bases and J 0 bases, leaving 13 bases between the germline ends. Germline V CDR1 and CDR2: GTSNPN, SVGIG (reference sequence).

The V gene is TRBV10-1, the J gene TRBJ2-6; 7 nucleotides agree with TRBD2. Germline V CDR1 and CDR2: WNHNN, SYGVQD (reference sequence). The CDR3 sequence is 15 residues long. V dropped 4 bases and J dropped 1; count of bases not matched to a gene: 1. The CDR3 loop reads CASSGGGSGANVLTF. CDR3 DNA: TGCGCCAGCAGTGGGGGGGGATCTGGGGCCAACGTCCTGACTTTC.

The CDR3 here is CASSPDRGYSGNTIYF. CDR3 nucleotide sequence: TGTGCCAGCAGTCCTGACAGGGGATACTCTGGAAACACCATATATTTT. The chain employs TRBV25-1 and TRBJ1-3; TRBD1 agrees at 8 bases. CDR3 length equals 16 residues. The germline V gene has CDR1 MGHDK and CDR2 SYGVNS. After removal of 5 bases from V and 0 bases from J, the junction contained 6 bases not matched to a gene.

This clone has just a few counts. V gene TRBV2 combines with J gene TRBJ1-1; no reliable D call. Germline assignment: CDR1 SNHLY and CDR2 FYNNEI. The V and J ends lost 7 bases and 1 base respectively, with 7 bases between them. The CDR3 loop spans 12 amino acids. The CDR3: CASMRQNTEAFF. CDR3 bases: TGTGCCAGCATGCGGCAGAACACTGAAGCTTTCTTT.

The chain employs TRBV6-1 and TRBJ1-1, with 9 bases that match TRBD1. This CDR3 has 14 amino acids. The trim removed 10 bases at V and 4 bases at J, leaving 10 bases unmatched. Germline lookup yields CDR1 MNHNS and CDR2 SASEGT. CDR3 DNA: TGTGCCACAGGGACAGGGCGGTGGGTCACTGAAGCTTTCTTT. Its protein is CATGTGRWVTEAFF.

The chain couples TRBV18 to TRBJ1-5; 7 bases are a match to TRBD1. The V gene end was trimmed by 5 bases and the J gene end by 3 bases; junction bases not matched to a gene: 4. CDR1 and CDR2 from the germline V gene are KGHSH and LQKENI. This CDR3 comprises 14 residues. CDR3 sequence (DNA): TGTGCCAGCTCATTTGGGACAGACAATCAGCCCCAGCATTTT. Residues: CASSFGTDNQPQHF.

The rearrangement links TRBV5-1 to TRBJ2-3; D may be TRBD2 (6 bases). Germline-derived CDR1 and CDR2 are SGHRS and YFSETQ. This CDR3 is built from 14 residues. V was trimmed by 4 bases and J by 0 bases, leaving 9 bases between them. CDR3 nucleotides: TGCGCCAGCAGCACTAGCAGTAGCACAGATACGCAGTATTTT. Protein product: CASSTSSSTDTQYF. Drawing the rest from reference TRBV5-1 and TRBJ2-3, the complete variable domain is KAGVTQTPRYLIKTRGQQVTLSCSPISGHRSVSWYQQTPGQGLQFLFEYFSETQRNKGNFPGRFSGRQFSNSRSEMNVSTLELGDSALYLCASSTSSSTDTQYFGPGTRLTVL.

The V call is TRBV4-2, the J call TRBJ1-2, with 10 bases that match TRBD1. J lost 8 bases, V lost 5 bases, and 14 bases had no gene match. The germline gives CDR1 LGHNA, CDR2 YNFKEQ. CDR3 size: 16 residues. CDR3 loop: CASSGIVTGGRGGYTF. The CDR3 bases are TGTGCCAGCAGCGGAATTGTGACAGGGGGCAGAGGGGGCTACACCTTC.

This chain uses TRBV29-1 with TRBJ2-7; 10 nucleotides match TRBD2. There are 14 residues in the CDR3. Germline-derived CDR1 and CDR2 are SQVTM and ANQGSEA. Trimming at V came to 4 bases and at J to 8 bases, leaving 11 bases not matched to a gene. The CDR3 nucleotides read TGCAGCGTTGCAGCCGGGACTAGCGCCACTCAGCAGTACTTC. Translation: CSVAAGTSATQQYF.

The CDR3 loop is CASSLSSGMNTGELFF. The CDR3 nucleotides read TGCGCCAGCAGCTTGTCTAGCGGGATGAACACCGGGGAGCTGTTTTTT. This chain connects TRBV5-1 to TRBJ2-2; 9 nucleotides align to TRBD2. V lost 1 base, J lost 1 base, and 2 bases stayed unmatched. CDR1 SGHRS and CDR2 YFSETQ come from the germline V gene. This CDR3 contains 16 residues.

Here the CDR3 reads CASSLGQGAGYEQYF. CDR3 coding DNA: TGTGCCAGCAGTTTGGGACAGGGGGCTGGGTACGAGCAGTACTTC. The chain links TRBV28 to TRBJ2-7; TRBD1 matches at 12 bases. V shed 3 bases and J 4 bases; nucleotides not matched to a gene: 4. CDR1 and CDR2 (germline): MDHEN, SYDVKM. The CDR3 covers 15 residues.

The sample holds a few counts of this clone. This chain connects TRBV19 to TRBJ2-4; D ambiguous. Germline-derived CDR1 and CDR2 are LNHDA and SQIVND (reference sequence). The V and J ends lost 3 bases and 7 bases respectively, with 4 bases between them. The CDR3 has 11 amino acids. CDR3 in DNA: TGTGCCAGTAGTATCAGGAACATTCAGTACTTC. Translation gives CASSIRNIQYF.

In nucleotides, the CDR3 is TGTGCCTGGAGTGTACTACACTTCAATCAGCCCCAGCATTTT. Amino acid sequence: CAWSVLHFNQPQHF. The chain couples TRBV30 to TRBJ1-5, with no clear D. The V gene's germline CDR1 is GTSNPN and CDR2 SVGIG (reference sequence). The V and J ends lost 0 bases and 3 bases respectively, with 9 bases between them. There are 14 residues in the CDR3.

This sequence joins TRBV28 and TRBJ2-1, with 12 bases aligning to TRBD2. This CDR3 spans 16 amino acids. V lost 7 bases and J lost 4; bases outside the gene matches: 8. Germline V gene data show CDR1 as MDHEN and CDR2 as SYDVKM. The CDR3, as DNA: TGTGCCAGCACCGGCCGGACTAGCGGGACTTACAATGAGCAGTTCTTC. Its translation is CASTGRTSGTYNEQFF. The variable domain in full, completed from reference TRBV28 and TRBJ2-1, reads DVKVTQSSRYLVKRTGEKVFLECVQDMDHENMFWYRQDPGLGLRLIYFSYDVKMKEKGDIPEGYSVSREKKERFSLILESASTNQTSMYLCASTGRTSGTYNEQFFGPGTRLTVL.

The genes are TRBV6-4 and TRBJ1-1, with 7 bases aligning to TRBD1. Germline CDR1 is MRHNA and CDR2 is SNTAGT. This CDR3 region has 14 residues. J gave up 0 bases and V 6 bases, and 4 bases lay outside the gene matches. CDR3 nucleotide sequence: TGTGCCAGCAGGAGGGACAGACTGAACACTGAAGCTTTCTTT. Translated: CASRRDRLNTEAFF.

The chain combines TRBV9 with TRBJ2-2; D is possibly TRBD1 (6 bases). V was pared by 4 bases and J by 0 bases, with 13 bases between. Germline CDR1 reads SGDLS; CDR2 reads YYNGEE. This CDR3 is built from 16 residues. The CDR3 reads CASSMSGVPNTGELFF. As DNA, the CDR3 is TGTGCCAGCAGCATGTCAGGGGTCCCGAACACCGGGGAGCTGTTTTTT.

The rearrangement joins TRBV28 to TRBJ1-5, with TRBD1 identical over 9 bases. Trimming took 4 bases from V and 2 from J; bases not matched to a gene: 6. The CDR3 has 16 residues. CDR1 is MDHEN, CDR2 SYDVKM, per germline. The CDR3, as DNA: TGTGCCAGCAGTTATCAACAGGGGGCCGGCAATCAGCCCCAGCATTTT. Protein: CASSYQQGAGNQPQHF.

This sequence joins TRBV5-4 and TRBJ2-1, with TRBD1 identical over 8 bases. The CDR3 runs 17 residues. The V gene end was trimmed by 5 bases and the J gene end by 6 bases; junction bases not matched to a gene: 16. The V gene's germline CDR1 is SGHNT and CDR2 YYREEE (reference sequence). The CDR3 sequence is CASSSGQGKGLSNEQFF. The CDR3 region has the DNA TGTGCCAGCAGTTCCGGACAGGGCAAAGGGTTATCCAATGAGCAGTTCTTC.

J is TRBJ1-1 and V is TRBV2; D possibly corresponds to TRBD1 (6 bases). The germline V and J ends were trimmed by 7 bases and 1 base, with 10 bases remaining between them. This CDR3 has 13 residues. Germline CDR1 and CDR2: SNHLY and FYNNEI. CDR3 bases: TGTGCCAGCACCCGGACAGAGAACACTGAAGCTTTCTTT. This translates into CASTRTENTEAFF.

This clone appeared a single time. The chain recombines TRBV19 with TRBJ1-1, with a weak D call TRBD1 (6 bases). Germline-derived CDR1 and CDR2 are LNHDA and SQIVND (reference sequence). The CDR3 covers 15 residues. V was shortened by 6 bases and J by 0 bases, with 14 bases between the two germline ends. The CDR3 region has the DNA TGTGCCAGTAGCAGGGGAGGGCTGGTGAACACTGAAGCTTTCTTT. Translation gives CASSRGGLVNTEAFF.

The V gene is TRBV19, the J gene TRBJ1-2, with a weak D call TRBD1 (5 bases). The germline V and J ends were trimmed by 7 bases and 5 bases, with 17 bases remaining between them. The CDR3 extends over 14 amino acids. The germline V gene has CDR1 LNHDA and CDR2 SQIVND (reference sequence). In DNA form, the CDR3 reads TGTGCCAGTATCGCGGGGAGAAAGGGGTATGGCTACACCTTC. Protein sequence: CASIAGRKGYGYTF.

CDR3 DNA: TGCGCCAGCCTCGGACACTACGAGCAGTACTTC. It translates to CASLGHYEQYF. The chain is built from TRBV23-1 and TRBJ2-7; maybe TRBD1 (5 bases). TRBV23-1 is filed as an ORF, its function uncertain. The CDR3 consists of 11 residues. The ends were cut back, 8 bases at V and 3 bases at J, with 8 bases in the middle.

This clone was observed a handful of times. The V and J genes are TRBV6-1 and TRBJ1-5; D is possibly TRBD1 (5 bases). CDR1 MNHNS and CDR2 SASEGT come from the germline V gene. Trimming removed 4 bases at V and 6 bases at J, with 13 bases between. The CDR3 contains 14 residues. The CDR3 reads CASSVRVSGQPQHF. For the CDR3, the DNA is TGTGCCAGCAGTGTCAGGGTTTCGGGTCAGCCCCAGCATTTT.

The chain carries TRBV5-6 and TRBJ1-5, with 7 bases identical to TRBD1. J lost 3 bases, V lost 2 bases, and 11 bases had no gene match. CDR1 and CDR2 from the germline V gene are SGHDT and YYEEEE. The CDR3 totals 17 residues. DNA for the CDR3: TGTGCCAGCAGCTTTTTTATGTCGGACAGGAACAATCAGCCCCAGCATTTT. Protein: CASSFFMSDRNNQPQHF.

A single count supports this clone. J is TRBJ2-2 and V is TRBV6-6; 8 bases are shared with TRBD1. This CDR3 is 16 amino acids long. Trimming cost V 10 bases and J 4 bases; bases outside gene matches: 14. Germline-derived CDR1 and CDR2 are MNHNY and SVGAGI (reference sequence). DNA of the CDR3: TGTGCCACCATGACCCCCCAAGACAGGGGCACCGGGGAGCTGTTTTTT. This translates into CATMTPQDRGTGELFF.

This clone showed up many times. V gene TRBV28 combines with J gene TRBJ1-4; 7 nucleotides agree with TRBD1. In germline, CDR1 is MDHEN, CDR2 SYDVKM. The ends lost 2 bases at V and 15 bases at J; junction bases unmatched: 12. The CDR3 totals 14 residues. CDR3 DNA sequence: TGTGCCAGCAGTTTAACACAGGGGTACGGATTAGTGTTTTTT. Translation gives CASSLTQGYGLVFF.

V usage is TRBV6-6 and J usage is TRBJ1-2; D is undetermined. Germline CDR1 reads MNHNY; CDR2 reads SVGAGI (reference sequence). The CDR3 runs 13 residues. The germline V and J ends were trimmed by 3 bases and 6 bases, with 11 bases remaining between them. DNA of the CDR3: TGTGCCAGCAGTTATCGGCAGGTGGATGGCTACACCTTC. It translates to CASSYRQVDGYTF.

In its sample, this clone was seen once. The V and J genes are TRBV18 and TRBJ2-7, with TRBD1 matching 8 bases. Trimming at V came to 6 bases and at J to 0 bases, leaving 4 bases not matched to a gene. Germline values: CDR1 KGHSH, CDR2 LQKENI. This CDR3 contains 14 residues. Here the CDR3 reads CASSQGQDSYEQYF. The DNA for the CDR3 is TGTGCCAGCTCTCAGGGACAGGACTCCTACGAGCAGTACTTC.

The chain recombines TRBV30 with TRBJ1-2, with a weak D call TRBD1 (5 bases). CDR3 size: 12 residues. CDR1 and CDR2 (germline): GTSNPN, SVGIG (reference sequence). V dropped 3 bases and J dropped 4 bases, with 9 bases sitting between them. The chain's CDR3 is CAWRGQAYGYTF. DNA of the CDR3: TGTGCCTGGAGGGGGCAGGCCTATGGCTACACCTTC.

The rearrangement links TRBV6-5 to TRBJ2-7; D not resolved. The CDR3 spans 14 residues. V was pared by 0 bases and J by 5 bases, with 11 bases between. Germline CDR1 is MNHEY and CDR2 is SVGAGI. CDR3 amino acids: CASSYSKRVHEQYF. In DNA form, the CDR3 reads TGTGCCAGCAGTTACTCGAAGAGAGTCCACGAGCAGTACTTC.